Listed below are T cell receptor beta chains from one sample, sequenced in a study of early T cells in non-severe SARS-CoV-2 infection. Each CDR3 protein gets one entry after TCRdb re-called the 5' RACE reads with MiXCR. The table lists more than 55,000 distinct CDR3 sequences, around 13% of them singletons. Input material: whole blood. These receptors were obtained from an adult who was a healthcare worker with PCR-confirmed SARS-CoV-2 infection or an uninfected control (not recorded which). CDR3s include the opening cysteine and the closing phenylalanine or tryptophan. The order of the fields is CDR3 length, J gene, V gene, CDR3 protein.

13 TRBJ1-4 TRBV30 CAWTGGSNEKLFF
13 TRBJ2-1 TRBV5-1 CASSLDGDNEQFF
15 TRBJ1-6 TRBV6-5 CASSYSTVGDSPLHF
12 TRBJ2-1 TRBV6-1 CASSETANEQFF
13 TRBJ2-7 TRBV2 CASSVMGGVEQYF
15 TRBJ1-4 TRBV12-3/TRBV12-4 CASSLSGTGVEKLFF
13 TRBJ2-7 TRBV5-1 CASSLTGLGEQYF
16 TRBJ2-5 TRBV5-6 CASSLNSGRAVETQYF
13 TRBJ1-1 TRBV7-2 CASSAGVITEAFF
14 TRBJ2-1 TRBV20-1 CSARVQSSYNEQFF
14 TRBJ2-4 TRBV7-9 CASSRGGAGNIQYF
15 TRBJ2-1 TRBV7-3 CASSLGFPGYNEQFF
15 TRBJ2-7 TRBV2 CASSEGQGTTYEQYF
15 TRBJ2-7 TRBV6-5 CATRGLAGGSYEQYF
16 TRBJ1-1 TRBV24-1 CATSDSRRGHGTEAFF
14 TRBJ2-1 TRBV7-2 CASSLAREFPEQFF
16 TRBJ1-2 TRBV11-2 CASSPHVGSRNYGYTF
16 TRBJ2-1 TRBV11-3 CASSTWTSGGGNEQFF
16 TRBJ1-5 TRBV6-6 CASMSMTGRSNQPQHF
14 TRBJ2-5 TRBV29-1 CSVESGADQETQYF
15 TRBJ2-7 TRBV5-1 CASYLGQGASYEQYF
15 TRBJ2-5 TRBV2 CASSEGATDQETQYF
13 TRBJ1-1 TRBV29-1 CSVRTGRNTEAFF
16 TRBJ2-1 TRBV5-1 CASSLGASVPGDEQFF
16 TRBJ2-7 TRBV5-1 CASSFGGVSSSYEQYF
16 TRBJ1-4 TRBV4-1 CASSQERSGRNEKLFF
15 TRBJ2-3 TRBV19 CASSPRDARTDTQYF